The T cell receptor (beta chain) described here comes from a study of radiotherapy plus CTLA-4 blockade in lung cancer. Sequencing was performed with immunoSEQ multiplex PCR; in TCRdb, only in-frame clones are kept and a portion is missing. The sample lists over 3,000 clones, about four fifths occurring once. General observations from the study: Following radiotherapy plus ipilimumab, tumor-derived TCR clones expanded in the blood.

Concerning this clone: Its target is unknown.

The specimen comprised tumor tissue, sampled from a patient treated with radiotherapy plus ipilimumab. The sequence derives from a human donor with non-small cell lung cancer that progressed on radiotherapy plus ipilimumab.

The chain's CDR3 is CASSEDGGFSGNTIYF. CDR3 coding DNA: TGTGCCAGCAGCGAGGACGGAGGATTCTCTGGAAACACCATATATTTT. V and J are TRBV9 and TRBJ1-3; no firm D call. The V end was cut by 3 bases, the J end by 0 bases, with 13 bases between. This CDR3 region has 16 residues. Germline CDR1 reads SGDLS; CDR2 reads YYNGEE.